A selection of T cell receptor beta chains follows, all from one sample in a study of response to subunit inactivated influenza vaccine. TCRdb re-analysed the RT-PCR reads in MiXCR, keeping a single row per CDR3 protein. The table includes about 570,000 distinct CDR3 sequences, 10% to 15% detected once. Source: PBMCs from blood, taken on the day of vaccination. The source is a man aged 50 to 59 who received an inactivated influenza vaccine. CDR3s include the opening cysteine and the closing phenylalanine or tryptophan. The D gene is left open where the match is weak. Only part of the rows carry a size: once, few, many, or a class if the clone is expanded.

j_gene: TRBJ2-2; v_gene: TRBV4-3; d_gene: .; abundance: .; CDR3nt: TGCGCCAGCAGCCCGAACCCTGCGAACACCGGGGAGCTGTTTTTT; CDR3aa: CASSPNPANTGELFF
j_gene: TRBJ1-2; v_gene: TRBV11-2; d_gene: .; abundance: .; CDR3nt: TGTGCCAGCAGCATAGGGCCGGGGATACAGGAGGGCTACACCTTC; CDR3aa: CASSIGPGIQEGYTF
j_gene: TRBJ2-3; v_gene: TRBV30; d_gene: TRBD1; abundance: few; CDR3nt: TGTGCTTTAACCGGGACAGGGTTCTCAGATACGCAGTATTTT; CDR3aa: CALTGTGFSDTQYF
j_gene: TRBJ2-3; v_gene: TRBV5-1; d_gene: TRBD2; abundance: many; CDR3nt: TGCGCCAGCAGCTTGTCAGCAAAGGCGGGAGTTGGCACAGATACGCAGTATTTT; CDR3aa: CASSLSAKAGVGTDTQYF
j_gene: TRBJ2-3; v_gene: TRBV7-2; d_gene: .; abundance: many; CDR3nt: TGTGCCAGCAGCTTGGTTGATACAGATACGCAGTATTTT; CDR3aa: CASSLVDTDTQYF
j_gene: TRBJ2-1; v_gene: TRBV6-1; d_gene: TRBD2; abundance: many; CDR3nt: TGTGCCAGCAGTGTACCTAGCGGGGGGGAGAGCTCCTACAATGAGCAGTTCTTC; CDR3aa: CASSVPSGGESSYNEQFF
j_gene: TRBJ2-3; v_gene: TRBV28; d_gene: TRBD2; abundance: few; CDR3nt: TGTGCCAGCGAAAGGACTAGCGGGGGTTACTCCCTATTGGGCACAGATACGCAGTATTTT; CDR3aa: CASERTSGGYSLLGTDTQYF
j_gene: TRBJ2-3; v_gene: TRBV15; d_gene: TRBD2; abundance: few; CDR3nt: TGTGCCACCAGCAGAGCCCCACTAGCGGATACGCAGTATTTT; CDR3aa: CATSRAPLADTQYF
j_gene: TRBJ2-6; v_gene: TRBV6-2/TRBV6-3; d_gene: .; abundance: many; CDR3nt: TGTGCCAGCACCCACTGGCTACCCAGCTCTGGGGCCAACGTCCTGACTTTC; CDR3aa: CASTHWLPSSGANVLTF
j_gene: TRBJ2-7; v_gene: TRBV20-1; d_gene: TRBD1; abundance: many; CDR3nt: TGCAGTGCGAGCCACAGGGGGCAAGTCTACGAGCAGTACTTC; CDR3aa: CSASHRGQVYEQYF
j_gene: TRBJ2-3; v_gene: TRBV20-1; d_gene: TRBD1; abundance: .; CDR3nt: TGCAGTGATAGACAGGGAGCAGATACGCAGTATTTT; CDR3aa: CSDRQGADTQYF
j_gene: TRBJ2-5; v_gene: TRBV6-1; d_gene: TRBD2; abundance: .; CDR3nt: TGTGCCAGCAGGAAACTAGCGGGGTTGTACCAAGAGACCCAGTACTTC; CDR3aa: CASRKLAGLYQETQYF
j_gene: TRBJ1-1; v_gene: TRBV5-1; d_gene: .; abundance: .; CDR3nt: TGCGCCAGCAGCTTGGATAGCAGGGTCTTGGGCACTGAAGCTTTCTTT; CDR3aa: CASSLDSRVLGTEAFF
j_gene: TRBJ1-4; v_gene: TRBV20-1; d_gene: .; abundance: few; CDR3nt: TGCAGTGCTAGAGATTGGAGGGGGTCTAATGAAAAACTGTTTTTT; CDR3aa: CSARDWRGSNEKLFF
j_gene: TRBJ2-2; v_gene: TRBV27; d_gene: TRBD2; abundance: .; CDR3nt: TGTGCCAGCAGTTGGCGAGCGGGACGAAGTGGGACCGGGGAGCTGTTTTTT; CDR3aa: CASSWRAGRSGTGELFF
j_gene: TRBJ2-5; v_gene: TRBV5-1; d_gene: TRBD2; abundance: .; CDR3nt: TGCGCCAGCAGCATCGGGACTAGCGGGACCCAAGAGACCCAGTACTTC; CDR3aa: CASSIGTSGTQETQYF
j_gene: TRBJ2-3; v_gene: TRBV20-1; d_gene: TRBD2; abundance: .; CDR3nt: TGCAGTGCTAGAAAGACTAGCGGGAGACGAGATACGCAGTATTTT; CDR3aa: CSARKTSGRRDTQYF
j_gene: TRBJ2-7; v_gene: TRBV12-3/TRBV12-4; d_gene: .; abundance: few; CDR3nt: TGTGCCAGCTCCGCGGGGCGGGCGGGCGAGCAGTACTTC; CDR3aa: CASSAGRAGEQYF
j_gene: TRBJ2-1; v_gene: TRBV19; d_gene: .; abundance: few; CDR3nt: TGTGCCAGTAGTATTAATTTGCTAGCCTCCTACAATGAGCAGTTCTTC; CDR3aa: CASSINLLASYNEQFF
j_gene: TRBJ2-1; v_gene: TRBV3-1; d_gene: .; abundance: .; CDR3nt: TGTGCCAGCAGCCCCTGGACTCCTAACCCCTACAATGAGCAGTTCTTC; CDR3aa: CASSPWTPNPYNEQFF